Shown below are 30 T cell receptor beta chains from a single sample sequenced in a study of Ad26.COV2.S vaccination and SARS-CoV-2 variants. Indicated treatment: around 19 received Ad26.COV2.S at low or high dose, single or two shots; about 5 received placebo; per-sample allocation not given. Sampling was performed 63 days after the first vaccine or placebo injection. The assay was immunoSEQ multiplex PCR, and TCRdb's table has in-frame clones only and misses some. The table shows about 390,000 clones, with approximately 86% occurring only once. The specimen comprised peripheral blood, sampled in a trial of Ad26.COV2.S vaccine versus placebo. The receptor set was obtained from a person aged 18-65 years who received the Ad26.COV2.S COVID-19 vaccine or a placebo.

This rearrangement joins TRBV7-9 to TRBJ1-3; 9 bases line up with TRBD1. Germline assignment: CDR1 SEHNR and CDR2 FQNEAQ (reference sequence). The V segment lost 5 bases and the J segment 3 bases; nucleotides outside the gene matches: 5. This CDR3 spans 15 amino acids. For the CDR3, the DNA is TGTGCCAGCAGCCTCGACAGGGGGGGTGGAAACACCATATATTTT. Translating it yields CASSLDRGGGNTIYF.

This chain links TRBV5-1 with TRBJ2-1; D is unresolved. Trimming stripped 2 bases from V and 4 bases from J, with 10 bases between. The CDR3 runs to 14 residues. Germline assignment: CDR1 SGHRS and CDR2 YFSETQ. CDR3 residues: CASSLPELYNEQFF. The CDR3, as DNA: TGCGCCAGCAGCTTACCAGAATTATACAATGAGCAGTTCTTC.

The V and J genes are TRBV4-1 and TRBJ1-3, with D possibly being TRBD1 (5 bases). Trimming left V 1 base short and J 0 bases short, with 10 bases between. Germline loops: CDR1 MGHRA, CDR2 YSYEKL. This CDR3 is 16 amino acids long. The CDR3 sequence: CASSQGEGRSGNTIYF. CDR3 DNA sequence: TGCGCCAGCAGCCAAGGTGAGGGGCGCTCTGGAAACACCATATATTTT.

The chain combines TRBV27 with TRBJ2-7; D is perhaps TRBD1 (7 bases). The germline V and J ends were trimmed by 4 bases and 0 bases, with 13 bases remaining between them. The CDR3 spans 15 residues. Germline V CDR1 and CDR2: MNHEY, SMNVEV (reference sequence). The CDR3 region is CASSYSGGSSYEQYF. The CDR3 DNA reads as TGTGCCAGCAGTTATTCAGGGGGGAGCTCCTACGAGCAGTACTTC.

V is TRBV5-1 and J is TRBJ1-1; D might be TRBD1 (5 bases). Per germline, CDR1 SGHRS and CDR2 YFSETQ. This CDR3 has 15 amino acids. V dropped 0 bases and J dropped 3 bases, with 12 bases sitting between them. The CDR3 region is CASSLEEGEYTEAFF. CDR3 nucleotide sequence: TGCGCCAGCAGCTTGGAAGAAGGGGAGTACACTGAAGCTTTCTTT.

The CDR3 region has the DNA TGTGCCAGCAGTATTGGTCCCGGTTCAGGCTACACCTTC. The encoded protein is CASSIGPGSGYTF. The J gene is TRBJ1-2, the V gene TRBV25-1; D unclear. The CDR3 length is 13 residues. Trimming shortened V by 5 bases and J by 8 bases, and 15 bases separated the two germline ends. The germline V gene has CDR1 MGHDK and CDR2 SYGVNS.

V and J are TRBV7-8 and TRBJ2-7, with TRBD1 identical over 8 bases. This CDR3 comprises 15 residues. Trimming removed 1 base from V and 5 bases from J; junction bases left unmatched: 7. Germline CDR1 SGHVS, CDR2 FQNEAQ. The CDR3, as DNA: TGTGCCAGCAGCTTAGTTGACAGGGGAAAACACGAGCAGTACTTC. Translating it yields CASSLVDRGKHEQYF.

The chain joins TRBV2 to TRBJ1-2; D uncertain. The CDR3 is 13 residues long. Germline CDR1 is SNHLY and CDR2 is FYNNEI. V lost 4 bases and J lost 4, with 10 bases in between. The CDR3 nucleotides read TGTGCCAGCAGTGTGACTCAGAGCTATGGCTACACCTTC. It yields the protein CASSVTQSYGYTF.

The chain has TRBV7-2 and TRBJ2-7; either TRBD1 or TRBD2 may supply D (5 bases each). The CDR3 runs 15 residues. The germline V and J ends were trimmed by 5 bases and 0 bases, with 14 bases remaining between them. CDR1 SGHTA and CDR2 FQGNSA come from the germline V gene. CDR3 protein: CASSLQGVGSYEQYF. As DNA, the CDR3 is TGTGCCAGCAGCCTCCAGGGAGTAGGCTCCTACGAGCAGTACTTC.

The chain links TRBV6-5 to TRBJ1-2, with D unclear. Germline V lookup: CDR1 MNHEY, CDR2 SVGAGI. CDR3 size: 13 residues. Trimming stripped 6 bases from V and 8 bases from J, with 16 bases between. The CDR3 spells CASRPPVSGGYTF. The CDR3, as DNA: TGTGCCAGCAGGCCCCCGGTGTCGGGGGGCTACACCTTC.

A single count supports this clone. The chain recombines TRBV30 with TRBJ1-1, with D unresolved. Deletions cut 0 bases from V and 3 bases from J, with 8 bases between. Germline loops: CDR1 GTSNPN, CDR2 SVGIG (reference sequence). The CDR3 has 13 amino acids. The CDR3 sequence: CAWSVLRYTEAFF. In DNA, the CDR3 is TGTGCCTGGAGTGTACTCCGATACACTGAAGCTTTCTTT.

The genes are TRBV2 and TRBJ1-1; D is uncertain. Trimming pared 6 bases from V and 4 bases from J, leaving 15 bases between. The CDR3 loop spans 14 amino acids. The germline CDR1 and CDR2 sequences are SNHLY and FYNNEI. As DNA, the CDR3 is TGTGCCAGCAGCGCCGTGGAGGGTGCCACTGAAGCTTTCTTT. Translation gives CASSAVEGATEAFF.

The chain links TRBV10-1 to TRBJ1-1; D is possibly TRBD1 (5 bases). The germline V gene has CDR1 WNHNN and CDR2 SYGVQD (reference sequence). The CDR3 totals 14 residues. Trimming removed 0 bases at V and 7 bases at J, with 12 bases between. The CDR3 sequence: CASSESWGRGEAFF. The CDR3 DNA follows: TGCGCCAGCAGTGAGTCGTGGGGAAGGGGTGAAGCTTTCTTT.

This rearrangement joins TRBV11-3 to TRBJ2-7; 7 nucleotides agree with TRBD2. This CDR3 is 14 amino acids long. J gave up 3 bases and V 5 bases, and 7 bases lay outside the gene matches. CDR1 SGHNT and CDR2 YENEEA come from the germline V gene. CDR3 in DNA: TGTGCCAGCAGCCCGACGCCGGGAGGCTACGAGCAGTACTTC. Residues: CASSPTPGGYEQYF. Variable domain in full (rest from reference TRBV11-3 and TRBJ2-7): EAGVVQSPRYKIIEKKQPVAFWCNPISGHNTLYWYLQNLGQGPELLIRYENEEAVDDSQLPKDRFSAERLKGVDSTLKIQPAELGDSAVYLCASSPTPGGYEQYFGPGTRLTVT.

This clone was detected ten times or more. Other DNA sequences in this sample translate to the same CDR3. This chain's CDR3 is CASSLGAGGTEAFF. For the CDR3, the DNA is TGTGCCAGCAGCTTAGGGGCAGGGGGCACTGAAGCTTTCTTT. This chain uses TRBV7-6 with TRBJ1-1, with 7 bases that match TRBD1. This CDR3 contains 14 residues. The junction had 3 bases not matched to a gene; V was cut back by 1 base and J by 4 bases. Germline CDR1 and CDR2: SGHVS and FNYEAQ.

This clone was seen at least ten times. V and J are TRBV7-9 and TRBJ1-2; D gene unclear. The CDR3 consists of 14 residues. V gave up 0 bases and J gave up 6 bases, with 11 bases separating them. Per the germline V gene, CDR1 is SEHNR and CDR2 is FQNEAQ (reference sequence). CDR3 region: CASSLARPEHGYTF. The CDR3 DNA reads as TGTGCCAGCAGCTTAGCTCGCCCCGAGCATGGCTACACCTTC. Combining the CDR3 with reference TRBV7-9 and TRBJ1-2 gives the whole variable domain DTGVSQNPRHKITKRGQNVTFRCDPISEHNRLYWYRQTLGQGPEFLTYFQNEAQLEKSRLLSDRFSAERPKGSFSTLEIQRTEQGDSAMYLCASSLARPEHGYTFGSGTRLTVV.

This chain uses TRBV19 with TRBJ1-4; no clear D gene. The length of the CDR3 is 15 residues. Germline V CDR1 and CDR2: LNHDA, SQIVND (reference sequence). V dropped 5 bases and J dropped 5 bases, with 15 bases sitting between them. The chain's CDR3 is CASSLGQVINEKLFF. The DNA for the CDR3 is TGTGCCAGTAGTCTTGGTCAGGTGATAAATGAAAAACTGTTTTTT.

The CDR3 reads CASTLGGSTLGAFF. In nucleotides, the CDR3 is TGTGCCAGCACCCTAGGAGGCTCGACCCTGGGAGCTTTCTTT. This sequence joins TRBV11-2 and TRBJ1-1, with unresolved D. The CDR3 extends over 14 amino acids. The V and J ends lost 7 bases and 10 bases respectively, with 22 bases between them. Germline V gives CDR1 SGHAT, CDR2 FQNNGV.

V is TRBV12-3 or TRBV12-4 and J is TRBJ2-3, with D unresolved. The V end was cut by 2 bases, the J end by 7 bases, with 7 bases between. This CDR3 contains 12 residues. CDR3 in DNA: TGTGCCAGCAGTTTAAGCGTAAATACGCAGTATTTT. This encodes CASSLSVNTQYF.

This chain joins TRBV3-1 (or the pseudogene TRBV3-2) and TRBJ1-5; D possibly corresponds to TRBD1 (6 bases). The CDR3 totals 20 residues. V was cut by 1 base and J by 2 bases, with 24 bases left in between. In germline, CDR1 is LGHDT, CDR2 YNNKEL (reference sequence). The CDR3, as DNA: TGTGCCAGCAGCCAAGGAGAGGGGCGAGGGGGGGAGTATGGCAATCAGCCCCAGCATTTT. It encodes CASSQGEGRGGEYGNQPQHF.

This clone has more than one count but fewer than ten. This chain joins TRBV6-1 and TRBJ1-3; 10 bases line up with TRBD1. The germline gives CDR1 MNHNS, CDR2 SASEGT. CDR3 length: 16 amino acids. Trimming at V came to 4 bases and at J to 0 bases, leaving 3 bases not matched to a gene. The CDR3 region is CASSATGGLSGNTIYF. The CDR3, as DNA: TGTGCCAGCAGTGCGACAGGGGGCCTCTCTGGAAACACCATATATTTT.

CDR3 loop: CASSDTGGVEQYF. The CDR3 nucleotides read TGTGCCAGCAGTGATACGGGGGGCGTCGAGCAGTACTTC. The chain recombines TRBV2 with TRBJ2-7, with D possibly matching TRBD2 (7 bases). The germline gives CDR1 SNHLY, CDR2 FYNNEI. CDR3 length equals 13 residues. V was cut by 3 bases and J by 6 bases, with 12 bases left in between.

The chain recombines TRBV25-1 with TRBJ1-6; the match to TRBD1 covers 9 bases. CDR1 and CDR2 from the germline V gene are MGHDK and SYGVNS. Unmatched junction bases numbered 7, after V lost 5 bases and J lost 8 bases. This CDR3 region has 15 residues. DNA for the CDR3: TGTGCCAGCAGTCCCGGGACAGGGTGGGATTCACCCCTCCACTTT. Residues: CASSPGTGWDSPLHF.

As DNA, the CDR3 is TGTGCCAGCAGTGACCCAGGGGAAAAGAGGGGGAACACTGAAGCTTTCTTT. This encodes CASSDPGEKRGNTEAFF. The V and J genes are TRBV6-1 and TRBJ1-1; the D gene is possibly TRBD1 (6 bases). V lost 3 bases, J lost 1 base, and 18 bases lay in between. CDR1 and CDR2 from the germline V gene are MNHNS and SASEGT. The CDR3 has 17 amino acids.

This chain connects TRBV9 to TRBJ1-1, with TRBD1 as a possible D gene (6 bases). Germline V gives CDR1 SGDLS, CDR2 YYNGEE. Between the trimmed V and J ends, which lost 5 bases and 3 bases, there was a span of 17 bases. This CDR3 is 15 amino acids long. This CDR3 reads CASRSLGGLDTEAFF. Here the CDR3 DNA reads TGTGCCAGCAGATCCCTCGGGGGGCTGGACACTGAAGCTTTCTTT.

This rearrangement joins TRBV20-1 to TRBJ1-1; D not resolved. In germline, CDR1 is DFQATT, CDR2 SNEGSKA (reference sequence). Trimming left V 6 bases short and J 4 bases short, with 9 bases between. The CDR3 is 11 amino acids. The CDR3 coding sequence is TGCAGTGCAACCGAGAGCACTGAAGCTTTCTTT. Its translation: CSATESTEAFF.

The J gene is TRBJ1-2, the V gene TRBV6-5, with D tentatively TRBD1 (6 bases). V was clipped by 6 bases and J by 0 bases, with 14 bases between them. The CDR3 totals 15 residues. Per germline, CDR1 MNHEY and CDR2 SVGAGI. The CDR3 is CASSGQSTTNYGYTF. The CDR3 nucleotides are TGTGCCAGCAGCGGACAGTCAACTACTAACTATGGCTACACCTTC.

V is TRBV7-2 and J is TRBJ2-5; 7 bases map to TRBD2. The germline gives CDR1 SGHTA, CDR2 FQGNSA. The ends lost 4 bases at V and 3 bases at J; junction bases unmatched: 5. CDR3 length: 14 residues. This CDR3 reads CASSSGLVKETQYF. The CDR3 DNA follows: TGTGCCAGCAGCTCCGGACTAGTGAAAGAGACCCAGTACTTC.

The V and J genes are TRBV5-1 and TRBJ2-3, with D perhaps TRBD2 (6 bases). V was pared by 7 bases and J by 5 bases, with 8 bases between. In germline, CDR1 is SGHRS, CDR2 YFSETQ. The CDR3 consists of 11 residues. The CDR3 reads CASGEEDTQYF. CDR3 nucleotide sequence: TGCGCCAGCGGGGAGGAAGATACGCAGTATTTT. The variable domain in full, with the rest retrieved from reference TRBV5-1 and TRBJ2-3, is KAGVTQTPRYLIKTRGQQVTLSCSPISGHRSVSWYQQTPGQGLQFLFEYFSETQRNKGNFPGRFSGRQFSNSRSEMNVSTLELGDSALYLCASGEEDTQYFGPGTRLTVL.

This rearrangement joins TRBV4-1 to TRBJ2-2; 11 bases fit TRBD2. Germline loops: CDR1 MGHRA, CDR2 YSYEKL. V lost 4 bases and J lost 6; bases outside the gene matches: 4. This CDR3 has 15 amino acids. CDR3 loop: CASSRLAGKAGELFF. The CDR3, as DNA: TGCGCCAGCAGCCGACTAGCGGGGAAGGCCGGGGAGCTGTTTTTT.